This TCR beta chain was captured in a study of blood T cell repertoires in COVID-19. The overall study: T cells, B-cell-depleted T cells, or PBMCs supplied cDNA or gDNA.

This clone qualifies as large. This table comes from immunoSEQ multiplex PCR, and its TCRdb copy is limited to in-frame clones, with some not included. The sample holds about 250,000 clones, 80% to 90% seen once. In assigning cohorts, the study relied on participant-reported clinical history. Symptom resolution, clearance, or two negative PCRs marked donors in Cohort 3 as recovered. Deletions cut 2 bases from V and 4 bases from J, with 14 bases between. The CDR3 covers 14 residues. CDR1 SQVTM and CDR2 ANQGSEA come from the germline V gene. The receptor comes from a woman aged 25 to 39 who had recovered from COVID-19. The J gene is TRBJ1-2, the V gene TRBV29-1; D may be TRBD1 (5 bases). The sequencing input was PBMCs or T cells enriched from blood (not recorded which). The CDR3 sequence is CSVETQGGLYGYTF. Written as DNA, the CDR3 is TGCAGCGTTGAAACCCAGGGTGGTCTCTATGGCTACACCTTC.